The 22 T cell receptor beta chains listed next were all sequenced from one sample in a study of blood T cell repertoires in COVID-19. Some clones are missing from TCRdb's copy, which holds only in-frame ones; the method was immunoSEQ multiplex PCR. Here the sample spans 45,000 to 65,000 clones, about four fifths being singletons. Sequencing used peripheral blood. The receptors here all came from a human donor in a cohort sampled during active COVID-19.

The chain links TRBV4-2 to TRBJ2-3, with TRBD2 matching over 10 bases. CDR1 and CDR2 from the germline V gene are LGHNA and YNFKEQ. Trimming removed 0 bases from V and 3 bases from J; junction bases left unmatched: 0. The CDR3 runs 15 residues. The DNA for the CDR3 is TGTGCCAGCAGCCAAGAACTAGCGGGGACAGATACGCAGTATTTT. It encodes CASSQELAGTDTQYF.

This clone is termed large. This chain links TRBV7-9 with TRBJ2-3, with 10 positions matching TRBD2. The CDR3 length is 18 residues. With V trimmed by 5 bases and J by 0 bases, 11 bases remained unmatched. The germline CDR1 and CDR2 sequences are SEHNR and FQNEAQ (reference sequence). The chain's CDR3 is CASSPPASGGKSTDTQYF. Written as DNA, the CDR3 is TGTGCCAGCAGCCCTCCGGCTAGCGGGGGAAAGAGCACAGATACGCAGTATTTT.

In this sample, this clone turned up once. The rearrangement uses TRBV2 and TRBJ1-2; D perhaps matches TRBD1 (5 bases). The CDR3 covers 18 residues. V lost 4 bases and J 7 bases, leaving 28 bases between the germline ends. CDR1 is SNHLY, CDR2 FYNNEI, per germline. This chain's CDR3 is CASSAGSGRALRFIGYTF. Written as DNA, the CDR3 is TGTGCCAGCAGTGCGGGTTCGGGCAGGGCCCTCCGGTTTATTGGCTACACCTTC.

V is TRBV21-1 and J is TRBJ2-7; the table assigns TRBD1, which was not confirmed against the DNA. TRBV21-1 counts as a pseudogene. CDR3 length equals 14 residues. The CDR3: CASSTRDRFYEQYF. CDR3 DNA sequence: TGTGCCAGCAGCACCCGGGACAGATTCTACGAGCAGTACTTC.

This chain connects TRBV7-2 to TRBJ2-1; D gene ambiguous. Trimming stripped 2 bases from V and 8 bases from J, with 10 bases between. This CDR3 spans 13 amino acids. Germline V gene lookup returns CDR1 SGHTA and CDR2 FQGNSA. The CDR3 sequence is CASSLPIHDEQFF. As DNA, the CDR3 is TGTGCCAGCAGCTTACCCATCCATGATGAGCAGTTCTTC.

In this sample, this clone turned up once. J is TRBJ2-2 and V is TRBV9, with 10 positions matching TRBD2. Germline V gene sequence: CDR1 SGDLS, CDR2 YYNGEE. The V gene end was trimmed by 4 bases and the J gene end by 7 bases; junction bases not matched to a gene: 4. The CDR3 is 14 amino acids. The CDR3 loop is CASSPRLAGGELFF. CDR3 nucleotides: TGTGCCAGCAGCCCGCGACTAGCGGGCGGGGAGCTGTTTTTT.

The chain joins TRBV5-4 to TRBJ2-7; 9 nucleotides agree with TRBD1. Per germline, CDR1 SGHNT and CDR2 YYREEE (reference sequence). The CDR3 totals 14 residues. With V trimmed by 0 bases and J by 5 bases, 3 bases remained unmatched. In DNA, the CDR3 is TGTGCCAGCAGCTTGGCCGGGACAGGGAACGAGCAGTACTTC. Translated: CASSLAGTGNEQYF. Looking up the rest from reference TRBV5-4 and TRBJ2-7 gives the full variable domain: ETGVTQSPTHLIKTRGQQVTLRCSSQSGHNTVSWYQQALGQGPQFIFQYYREEENGRGNFPPRFSGLQFPNYSSELNVNALELDDSALYLCASSLAGTGNEQYFGPGTRLTVT.

The CDR3 reads CASSWLDTARYNEQFF. CDR3 nucleotide sequence: TGTGCCAGCAGCTGGTTGGACACGGCTAGGTACAATGAGCAGTTCTTC. J is TRBJ2-1 and V is TRBV5-6; a possible D gene is TRBD1 (5 bases). V lost 3 bases to trimming and J lost 4 bases, with 17 bases between them. The germline gives CDR1 SGHDT, CDR2 YYEEEE. The CDR3 contains 16 residues.

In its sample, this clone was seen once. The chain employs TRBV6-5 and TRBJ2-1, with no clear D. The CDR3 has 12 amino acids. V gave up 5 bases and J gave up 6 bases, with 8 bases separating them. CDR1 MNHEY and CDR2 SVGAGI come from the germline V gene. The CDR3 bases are TGTGCCAGCAGTCTCTCGGGCAATGAGCAGTTCTTC. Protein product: CASSLSGNEQFF.

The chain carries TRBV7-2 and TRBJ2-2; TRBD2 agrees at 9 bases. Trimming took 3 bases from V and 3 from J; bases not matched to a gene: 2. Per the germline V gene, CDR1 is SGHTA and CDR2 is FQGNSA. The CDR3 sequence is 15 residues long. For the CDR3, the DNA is TGTGCCAGCAGCTTTTCTAGCGGGGACACCGGGGAGCTGTTTTTT. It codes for CASSFSSGDTGELFF.

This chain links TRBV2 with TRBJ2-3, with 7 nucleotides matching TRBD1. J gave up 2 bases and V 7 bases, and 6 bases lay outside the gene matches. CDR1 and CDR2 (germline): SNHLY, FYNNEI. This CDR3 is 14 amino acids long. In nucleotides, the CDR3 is TGTGCCAGCATAGCGACAGGGTACACAGATACGCAGTATTTT. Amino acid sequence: CASIATGYTDTQYF.

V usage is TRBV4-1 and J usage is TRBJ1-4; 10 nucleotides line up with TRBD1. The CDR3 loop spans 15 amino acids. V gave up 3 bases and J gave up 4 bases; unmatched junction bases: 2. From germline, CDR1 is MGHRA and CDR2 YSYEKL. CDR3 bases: TGCGCCAGCAGCCACGGACAGGGGGTTAATGAAAAACTGTTTTTT. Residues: CASSHGQGVNEKLFF.

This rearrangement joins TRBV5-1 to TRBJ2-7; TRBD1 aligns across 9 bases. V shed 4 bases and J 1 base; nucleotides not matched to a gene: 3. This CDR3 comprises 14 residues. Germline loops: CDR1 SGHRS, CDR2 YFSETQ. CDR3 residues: CASSRTGDSYEQYF. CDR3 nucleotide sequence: TGCGCCAGCAGCCGGACAGGGGATTCCTACGAGCAGTACTTC.

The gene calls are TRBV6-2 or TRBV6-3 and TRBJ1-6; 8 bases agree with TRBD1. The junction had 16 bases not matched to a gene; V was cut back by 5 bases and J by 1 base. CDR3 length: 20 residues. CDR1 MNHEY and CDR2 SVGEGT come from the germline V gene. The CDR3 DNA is TGTGCCAGCAGTCATTGGTCCGGACAGGGAGTGGGTTCCTATAATTCACCCCTCCACTTT. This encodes CASSHWSGQGVGSYNSPLHF.

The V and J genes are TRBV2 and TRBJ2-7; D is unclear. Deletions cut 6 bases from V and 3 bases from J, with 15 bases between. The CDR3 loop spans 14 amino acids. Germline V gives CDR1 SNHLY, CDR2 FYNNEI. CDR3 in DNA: TGTGCCAGCAGGGGCTTACGGATGGGCTACGAGCAGTACTTC. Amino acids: CASRGLRMGYEQYF.

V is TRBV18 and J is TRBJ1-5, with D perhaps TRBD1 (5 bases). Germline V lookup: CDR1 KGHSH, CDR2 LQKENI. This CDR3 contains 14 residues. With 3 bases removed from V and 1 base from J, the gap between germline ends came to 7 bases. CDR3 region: CASSPTESNQPQHF. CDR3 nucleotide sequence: TGTGCCAGCTCACCGACAGAGAGCAATCAGCCCCAGCATTTT.

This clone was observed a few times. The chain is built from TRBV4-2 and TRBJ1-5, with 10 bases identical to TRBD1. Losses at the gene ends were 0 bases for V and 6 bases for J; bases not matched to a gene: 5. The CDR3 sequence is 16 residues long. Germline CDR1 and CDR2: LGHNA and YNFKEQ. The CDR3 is CASSQEATGGGQPQHF. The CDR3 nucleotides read TGTGCCAGCAGCCAAGAGGCGACAGGGGGCGGTCAGCCCCAGCATTTT.

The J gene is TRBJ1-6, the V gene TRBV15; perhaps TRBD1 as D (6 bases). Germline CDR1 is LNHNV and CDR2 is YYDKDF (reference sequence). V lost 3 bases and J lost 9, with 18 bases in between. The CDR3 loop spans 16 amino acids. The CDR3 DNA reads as TGTGCCACCAGCAGGTTGGGACCTACCAGGGGTTCACCCCTCCACTTT. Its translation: CATSRLGPTRGSPLHF.

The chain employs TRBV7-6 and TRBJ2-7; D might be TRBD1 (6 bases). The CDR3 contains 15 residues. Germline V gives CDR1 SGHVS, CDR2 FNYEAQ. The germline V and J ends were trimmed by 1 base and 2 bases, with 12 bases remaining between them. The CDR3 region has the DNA TGTGCCAGCAGCTTAGTGTCAGGGGCAACCTACGAGCAGTACTTC. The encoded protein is CASSLVSGATYEQYF. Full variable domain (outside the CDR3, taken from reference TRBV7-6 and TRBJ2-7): GAGVSQSPRYKVTKRGQDVALRCDPISGHVSLYWYRQALGQGPEFLTYFNYEAQQDKSGLPNDRFSAERPEGSISTLTIQRTEQRDSAMYRCASSLVSGATYEQYFGPGTRLTVT.

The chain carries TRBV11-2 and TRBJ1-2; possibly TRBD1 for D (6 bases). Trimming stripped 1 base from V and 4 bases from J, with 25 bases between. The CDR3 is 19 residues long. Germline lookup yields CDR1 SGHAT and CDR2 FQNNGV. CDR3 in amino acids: CASSLVGRGFPGLIYGYTF. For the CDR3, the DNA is TGTGCCAGCAGCTTAGTAGGAAGGGGGTTTCCGGGTCTTATCTATGGCTACACCTTC.

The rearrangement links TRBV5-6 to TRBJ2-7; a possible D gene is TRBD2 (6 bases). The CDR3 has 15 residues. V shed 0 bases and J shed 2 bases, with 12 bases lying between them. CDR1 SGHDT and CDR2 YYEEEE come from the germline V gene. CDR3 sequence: CASSLGGREAYEQYF. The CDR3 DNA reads TGTGCCAGCAGCTTGGGTGGCAGGGAGGCCTACGAGCAGTACTTC.

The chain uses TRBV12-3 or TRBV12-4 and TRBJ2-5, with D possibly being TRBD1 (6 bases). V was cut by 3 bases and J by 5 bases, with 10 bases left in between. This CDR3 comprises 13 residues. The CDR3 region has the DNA TGTGCCAGCAGTTTGCAAAGGGGGGAGACCCAGTACTTC. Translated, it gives CASSLQRGETQYF.